This T cell receptor beta chain was recorded in a study of blood T cell repertoires in COVID-19. Assay used: immunoSEQ multiplex PCR; TCRdb lists only in-frame clones, some missing. The sample yields a few hundred thousand clones, almost 90% seen once. V lost 2 bases to trimming and J lost 9 bases; unmatched junction nucleotides: 10. The CDR3 sequence is 16 residues long. CDR1 is MRHNA, CDR2 SNTAGT, per germline. The source is a man aged 30 to 39 who had been exposed to COVID-19. The specimen was PBMCs or T cells enriched from blood (not recorded which). This chain uses TRBV6-4 with TRBJ2-1, with 10 bases matching TRBD2. CDR3: CASSDKSGGAFSEQFF. The CDR3 DNA reads as TGTGCCAGCAGTGACAAGAGCGGGGGGGCTTTCAGTGAGCAGTTCTTC.